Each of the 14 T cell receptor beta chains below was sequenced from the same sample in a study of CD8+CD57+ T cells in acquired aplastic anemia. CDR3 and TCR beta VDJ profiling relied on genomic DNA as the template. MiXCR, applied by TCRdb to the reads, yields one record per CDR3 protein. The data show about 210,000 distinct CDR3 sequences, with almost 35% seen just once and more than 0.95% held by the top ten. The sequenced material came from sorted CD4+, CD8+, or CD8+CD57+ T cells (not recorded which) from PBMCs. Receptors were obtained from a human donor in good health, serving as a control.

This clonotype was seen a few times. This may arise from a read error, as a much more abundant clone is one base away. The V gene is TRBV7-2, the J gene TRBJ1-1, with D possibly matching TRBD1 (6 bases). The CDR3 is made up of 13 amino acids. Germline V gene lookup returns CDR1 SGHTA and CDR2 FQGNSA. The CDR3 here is CASGLEQGTEAFF. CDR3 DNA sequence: TGTGCCAGCGGCTTAGAACAGGGCACTGAAGCTTTCTTT.

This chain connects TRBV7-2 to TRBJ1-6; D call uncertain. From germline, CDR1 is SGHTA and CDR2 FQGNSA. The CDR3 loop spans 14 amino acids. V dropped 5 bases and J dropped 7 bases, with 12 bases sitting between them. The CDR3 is CASSGSPNNSPLHF. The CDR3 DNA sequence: TGTGCCAGCAGCGGGTCACCGAACAATTCACCCCTCCACTTT.

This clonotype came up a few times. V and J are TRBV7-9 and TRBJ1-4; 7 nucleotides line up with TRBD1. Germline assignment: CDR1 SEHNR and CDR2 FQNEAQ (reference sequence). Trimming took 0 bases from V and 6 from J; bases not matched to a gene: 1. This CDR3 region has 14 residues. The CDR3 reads CASSLAGTDEKLFF. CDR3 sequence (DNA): TGTGCCAGCAGCTTAGCTGGGACAGATGAAAAACTGTTTTTT.

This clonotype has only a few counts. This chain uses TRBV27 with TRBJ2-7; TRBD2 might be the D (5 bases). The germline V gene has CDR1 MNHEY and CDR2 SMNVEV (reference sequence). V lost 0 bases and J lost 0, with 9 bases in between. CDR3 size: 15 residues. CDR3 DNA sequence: TGTGCCAGCAGTTTATCCCCGGGGAGCTCCTACGAGCAGTACTTC. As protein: CASSLSPGSSYEQYF.

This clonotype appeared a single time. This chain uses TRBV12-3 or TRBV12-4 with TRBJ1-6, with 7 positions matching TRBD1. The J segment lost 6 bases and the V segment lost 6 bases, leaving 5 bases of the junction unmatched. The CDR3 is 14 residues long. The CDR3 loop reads CASREAGGNSPLHF. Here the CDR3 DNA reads TGTGCCAGCAGAGAGGCAGGGGGTAATTCACCCCTCCACTTT.

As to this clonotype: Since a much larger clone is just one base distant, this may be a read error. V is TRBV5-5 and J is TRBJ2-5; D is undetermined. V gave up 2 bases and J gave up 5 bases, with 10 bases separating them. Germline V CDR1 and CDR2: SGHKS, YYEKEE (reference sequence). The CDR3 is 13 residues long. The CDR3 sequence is CASSFHSHETQYF. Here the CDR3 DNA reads TGTGCCAGCAGCTTTCACAGCCATGAGACCCAGTACTTC.

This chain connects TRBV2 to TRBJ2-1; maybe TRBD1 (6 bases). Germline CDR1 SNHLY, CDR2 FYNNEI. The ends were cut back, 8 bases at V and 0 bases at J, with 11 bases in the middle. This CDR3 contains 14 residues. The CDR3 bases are TGTGCCAGCCAGGACAGCCTCTCCTACAATGAGCAGTTCTTC. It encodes CASQDSLSYNEQFF.

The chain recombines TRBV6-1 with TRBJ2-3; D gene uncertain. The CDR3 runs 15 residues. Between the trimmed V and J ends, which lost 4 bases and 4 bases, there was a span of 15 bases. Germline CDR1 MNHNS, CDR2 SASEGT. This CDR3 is CASSVGRRGPDTQYF. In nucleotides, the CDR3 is TGTGCCAGCAGTGTTGGTCGGCGTGGACCAGATACGCAGTATTTT.

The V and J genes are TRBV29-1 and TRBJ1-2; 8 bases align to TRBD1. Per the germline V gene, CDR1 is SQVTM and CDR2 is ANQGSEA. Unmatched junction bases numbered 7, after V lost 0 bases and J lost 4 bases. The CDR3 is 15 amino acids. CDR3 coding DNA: TGCAGCGTTGAAGACCGTCCGGGACAGGCCTATGGCTACACCTTC. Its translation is CSVEDRPGQAYGYTF.

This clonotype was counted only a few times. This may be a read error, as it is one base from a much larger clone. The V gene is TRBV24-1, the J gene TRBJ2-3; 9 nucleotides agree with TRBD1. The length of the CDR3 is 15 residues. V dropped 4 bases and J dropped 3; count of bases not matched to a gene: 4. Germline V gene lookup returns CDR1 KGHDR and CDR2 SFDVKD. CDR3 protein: CATSDNRGRTDTQYF. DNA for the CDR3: TGTGCCACCAGTGACAACAGGGGGCGAACAGATACGCAGTATTTT.

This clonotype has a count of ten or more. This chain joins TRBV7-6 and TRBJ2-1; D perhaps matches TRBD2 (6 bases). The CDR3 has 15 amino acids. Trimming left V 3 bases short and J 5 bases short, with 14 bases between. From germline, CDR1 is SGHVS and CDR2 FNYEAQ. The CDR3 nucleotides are TGTGCCAGCAGCTTGGGCGGACTAAAGAACAATGAGCAGTTCTTC. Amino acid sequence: CASSLGGLKNNEQFF.

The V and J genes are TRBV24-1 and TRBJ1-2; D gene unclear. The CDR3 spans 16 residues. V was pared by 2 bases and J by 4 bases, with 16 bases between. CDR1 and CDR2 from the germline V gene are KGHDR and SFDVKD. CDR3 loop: CATSDSAGGLSYGYTF. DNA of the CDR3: TGTGCCACCAGTGATTCAGCGGGAGGGCTTAGCTATGGCTACACCTTC.

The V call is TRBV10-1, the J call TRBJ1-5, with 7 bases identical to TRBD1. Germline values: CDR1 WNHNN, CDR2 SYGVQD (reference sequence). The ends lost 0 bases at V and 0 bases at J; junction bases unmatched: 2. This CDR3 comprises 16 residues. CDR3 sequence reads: CASSESGGSSNQPQHF. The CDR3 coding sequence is TGCGCCAGCAGTGAGTCAGGGGGCAGTAGCAATCAGCCCCAGCATTTT.

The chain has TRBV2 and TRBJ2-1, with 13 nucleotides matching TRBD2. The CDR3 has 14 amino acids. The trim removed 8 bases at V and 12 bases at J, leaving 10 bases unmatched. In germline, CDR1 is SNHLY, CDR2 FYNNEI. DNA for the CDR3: TGTGCCAGCGGACTAGCGGGGGTAGGAGATACGCAGTTCTTC. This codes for CASGLAGVGDTQFF.